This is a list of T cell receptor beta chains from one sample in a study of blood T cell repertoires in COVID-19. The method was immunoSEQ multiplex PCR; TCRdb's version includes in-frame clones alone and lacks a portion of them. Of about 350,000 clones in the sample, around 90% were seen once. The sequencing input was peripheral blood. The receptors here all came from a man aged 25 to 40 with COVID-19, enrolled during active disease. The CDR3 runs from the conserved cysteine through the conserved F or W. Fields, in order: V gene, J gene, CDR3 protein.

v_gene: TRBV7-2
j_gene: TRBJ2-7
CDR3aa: CASSPSGVTYEQYF

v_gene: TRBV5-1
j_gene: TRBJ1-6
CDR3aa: CASSPGTGSSPLHF

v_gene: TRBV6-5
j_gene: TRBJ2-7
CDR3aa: CASSYYGTLWSYEQYF

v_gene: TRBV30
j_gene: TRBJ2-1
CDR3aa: CAWTAGDRLYNEQFF

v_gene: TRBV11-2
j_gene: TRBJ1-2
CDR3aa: CASSIPGQGSRF

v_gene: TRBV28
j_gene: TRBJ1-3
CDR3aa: CASSPSGSLGNTIYF

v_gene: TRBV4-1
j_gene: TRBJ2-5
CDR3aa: CASSRLAGVETQYF

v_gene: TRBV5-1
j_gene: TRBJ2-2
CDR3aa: CASSLAWNTGELFF

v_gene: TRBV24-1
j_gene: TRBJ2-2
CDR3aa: CATSDGGTSTGELFF

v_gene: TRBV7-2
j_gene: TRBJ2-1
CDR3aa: CASSLGTSGRAGRNNEQFF

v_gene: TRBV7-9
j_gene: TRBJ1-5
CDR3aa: CASSPGQGAMYNQPQHF

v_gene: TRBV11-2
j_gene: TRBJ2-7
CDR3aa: CASSLYEMRNGDYEQYF

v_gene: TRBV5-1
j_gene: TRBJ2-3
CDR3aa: CASSLGTSGSSTDTQYF

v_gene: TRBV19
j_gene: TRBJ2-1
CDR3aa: CASSIRTSGEALYNEQFF

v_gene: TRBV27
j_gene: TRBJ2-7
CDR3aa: CASRPDRSPYEQYF

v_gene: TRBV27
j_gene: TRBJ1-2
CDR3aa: CASSPGTGLHYGYTF

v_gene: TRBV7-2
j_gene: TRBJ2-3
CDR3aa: CASSLALSDTQYF

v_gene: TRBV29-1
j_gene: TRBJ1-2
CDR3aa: CSVEGGTGGIADYGYTF

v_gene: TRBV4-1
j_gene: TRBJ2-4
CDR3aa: CASSHLEGGLAKNIQYF

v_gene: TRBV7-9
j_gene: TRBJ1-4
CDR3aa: CASSLALSGNEKLFF

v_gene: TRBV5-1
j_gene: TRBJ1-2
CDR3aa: CASSTGQAGYGYTF

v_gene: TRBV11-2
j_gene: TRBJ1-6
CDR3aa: CASSSPGTAGNSPLHF

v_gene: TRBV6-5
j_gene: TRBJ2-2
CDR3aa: CASSYSPGANTGELFF

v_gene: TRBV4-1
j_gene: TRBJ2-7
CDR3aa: CASSYPGQGTYEQYF

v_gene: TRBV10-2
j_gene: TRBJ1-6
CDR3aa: CASSEEGGGHNSPLHF

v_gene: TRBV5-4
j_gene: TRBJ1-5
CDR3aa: CASSLVGEGGSSNQPQHF

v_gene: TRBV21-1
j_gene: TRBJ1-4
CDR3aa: CASSKISTVLWEKLFF

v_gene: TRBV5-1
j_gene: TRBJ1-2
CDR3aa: CASSPLRGSNYGYTF

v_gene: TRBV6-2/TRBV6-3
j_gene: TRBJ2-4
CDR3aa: CASSYSITGLDIQYF

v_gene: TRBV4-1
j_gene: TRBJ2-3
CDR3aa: CASSQPRLVNADTQYF

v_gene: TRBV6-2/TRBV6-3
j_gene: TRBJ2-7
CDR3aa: CASSYSRGTSGSRVSYEQYF

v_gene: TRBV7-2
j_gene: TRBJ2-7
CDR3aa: CASSWGGPPFGTGYYEQYF

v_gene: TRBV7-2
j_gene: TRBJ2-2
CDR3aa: CASSLAWQVGTGELFF

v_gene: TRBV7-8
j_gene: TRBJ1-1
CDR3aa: CASSLKPRGRMNTEAFF

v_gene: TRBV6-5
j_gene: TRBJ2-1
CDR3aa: CASRPKRGEQFF

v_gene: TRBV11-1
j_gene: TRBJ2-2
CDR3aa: CASSTGTATGELFF

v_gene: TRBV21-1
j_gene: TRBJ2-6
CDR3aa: CASSKGARAGPLCSGANVLTF